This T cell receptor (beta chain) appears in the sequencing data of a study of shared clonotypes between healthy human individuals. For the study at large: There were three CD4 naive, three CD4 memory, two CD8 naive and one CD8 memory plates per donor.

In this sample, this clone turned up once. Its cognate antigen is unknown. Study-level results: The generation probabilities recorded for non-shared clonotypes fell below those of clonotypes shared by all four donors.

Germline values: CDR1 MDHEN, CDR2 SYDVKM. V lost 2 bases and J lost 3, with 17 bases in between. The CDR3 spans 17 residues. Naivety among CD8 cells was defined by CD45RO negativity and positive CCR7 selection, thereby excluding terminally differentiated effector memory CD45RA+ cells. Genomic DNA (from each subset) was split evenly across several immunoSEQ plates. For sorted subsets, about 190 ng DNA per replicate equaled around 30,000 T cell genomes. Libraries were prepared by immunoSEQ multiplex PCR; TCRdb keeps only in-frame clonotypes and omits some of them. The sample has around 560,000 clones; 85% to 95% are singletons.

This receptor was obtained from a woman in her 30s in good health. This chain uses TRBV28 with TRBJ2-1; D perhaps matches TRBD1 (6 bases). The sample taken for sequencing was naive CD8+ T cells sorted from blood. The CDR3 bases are TGTGCCAGCAGTTTACACAGCCCCGGGACAATCTACAATGAGCAGTTCTTC. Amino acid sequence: CASSLHSPGTIYNEQFF. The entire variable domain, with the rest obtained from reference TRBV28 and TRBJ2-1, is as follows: DVKVTQSSRYLVKRTGEKVFLECVQDMDHENMFWYRQDPGLGLRLIYFSYDVKMKEKGDIPEGYSVSREKKERFSLILESASTNQTSMYLCASSLHSPGTIYNEQFFGPGTRLTVL.